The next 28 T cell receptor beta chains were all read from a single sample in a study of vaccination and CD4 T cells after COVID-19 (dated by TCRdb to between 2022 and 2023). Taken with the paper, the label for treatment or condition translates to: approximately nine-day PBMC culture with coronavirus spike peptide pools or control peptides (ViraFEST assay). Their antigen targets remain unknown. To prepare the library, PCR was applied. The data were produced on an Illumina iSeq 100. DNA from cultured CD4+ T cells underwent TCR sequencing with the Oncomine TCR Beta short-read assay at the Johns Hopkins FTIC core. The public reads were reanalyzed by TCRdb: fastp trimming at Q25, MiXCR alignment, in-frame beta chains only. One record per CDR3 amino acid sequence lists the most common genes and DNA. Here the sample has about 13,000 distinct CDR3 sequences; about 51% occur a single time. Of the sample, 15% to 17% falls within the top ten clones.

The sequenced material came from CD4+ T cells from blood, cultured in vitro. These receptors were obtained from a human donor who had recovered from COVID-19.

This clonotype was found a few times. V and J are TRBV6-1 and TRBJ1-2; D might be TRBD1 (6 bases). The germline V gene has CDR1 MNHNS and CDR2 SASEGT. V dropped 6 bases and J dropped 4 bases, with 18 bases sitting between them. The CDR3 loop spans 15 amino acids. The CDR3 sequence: CASRADRLLSYGYTF. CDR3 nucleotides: TGTGCCAGCAGGGCGGACAGACTCTTGAGCTATGGCTACACCTTC.

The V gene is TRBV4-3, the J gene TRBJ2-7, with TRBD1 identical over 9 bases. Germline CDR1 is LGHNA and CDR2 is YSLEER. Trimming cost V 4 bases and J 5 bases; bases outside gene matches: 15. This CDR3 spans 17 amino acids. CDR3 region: CASSRDSGTGTRNEQYF. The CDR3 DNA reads TGCGCCAGCAGCCGAGACTCCGGGACAGGGACGAGGAACGAGCAGTACTTC.

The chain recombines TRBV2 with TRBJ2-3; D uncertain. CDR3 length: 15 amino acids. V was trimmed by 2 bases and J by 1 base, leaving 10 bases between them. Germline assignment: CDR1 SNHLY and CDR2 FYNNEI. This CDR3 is CASSETTLGTDTQYF. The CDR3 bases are TGTGCCAGCAGTGAAACTACCCTAGGCACAGATACGCAGTATTTT.

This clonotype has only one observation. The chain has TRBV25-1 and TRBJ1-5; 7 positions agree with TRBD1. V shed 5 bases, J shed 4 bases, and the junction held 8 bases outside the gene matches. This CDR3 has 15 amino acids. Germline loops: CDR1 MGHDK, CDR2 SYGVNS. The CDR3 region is CASSIDRDGNQPQHF. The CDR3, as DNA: TGTGCCAGCAGTATTGACAGGGATGGTAATCAGCCCCAGCATTTT.

The CDR3 bases are TGCAGTGCTGGGGTAAACTATGGCTACACCTTC. This translates into CSAGVNYGYTF. The chain recombines TRBV20-1 with TRBJ1-2, with unresolved D. Germline-derived CDR1 and CDR2 are DFQATT and SNEGSKA (reference sequence). V was cut by 5 bases and J by 2 bases, with 6 bases left in between. The CDR3 has 11 amino acids.

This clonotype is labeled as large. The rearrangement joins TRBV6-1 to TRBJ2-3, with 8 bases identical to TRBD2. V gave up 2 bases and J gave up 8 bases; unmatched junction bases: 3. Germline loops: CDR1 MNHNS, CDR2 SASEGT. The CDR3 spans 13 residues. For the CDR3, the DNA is TGTGCCAGCAGTGAATCCGGGGGGGGTACGCAGTATTTT. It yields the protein CASSESGGGTQYF.

Here the CDR3 reads CASRDILSTDTQYF. CDR3 bases: TGTGCCAGCAGGGACATCCTTAGCACAGATACGCAGTATTTT. The chain uses TRBV2 and TRBJ2-3, with a weak D call TRBD1 (5 bases). The CDR3 length is 14 residues. Deletions cut 6 bases from V and 0 bases from J, with 10 bases between. Germline V lookup: CDR1 SNHLY, CDR2 FYNNEI.

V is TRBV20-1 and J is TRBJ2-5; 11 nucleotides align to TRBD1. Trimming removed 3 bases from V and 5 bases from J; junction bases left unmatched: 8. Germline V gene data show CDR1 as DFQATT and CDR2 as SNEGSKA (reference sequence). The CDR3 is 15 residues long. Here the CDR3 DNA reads TGCAGTGCTAGTCCCCGGACAGGGGGCCTGGAGACCCAGTACTTC. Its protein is CSASPRTGGLETQYF.

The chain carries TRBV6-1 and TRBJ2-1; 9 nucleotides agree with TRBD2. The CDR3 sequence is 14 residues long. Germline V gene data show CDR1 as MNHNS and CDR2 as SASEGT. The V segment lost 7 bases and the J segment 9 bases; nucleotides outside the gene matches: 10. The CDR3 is CASNSGSTQAEQFF. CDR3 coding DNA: TGTGCCAGCAATAGCGGGAGCACTCAGGCTGAGCAGTTCTTC.

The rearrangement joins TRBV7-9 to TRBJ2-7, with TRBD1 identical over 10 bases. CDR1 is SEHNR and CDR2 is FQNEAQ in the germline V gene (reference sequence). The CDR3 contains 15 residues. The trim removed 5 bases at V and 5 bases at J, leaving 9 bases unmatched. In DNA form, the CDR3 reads TGTGCCAGCAGCGTCGGGAGGACAGGGGGGGACGAGCAGTACTTC. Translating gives CASSVGRTGGDEQYF.

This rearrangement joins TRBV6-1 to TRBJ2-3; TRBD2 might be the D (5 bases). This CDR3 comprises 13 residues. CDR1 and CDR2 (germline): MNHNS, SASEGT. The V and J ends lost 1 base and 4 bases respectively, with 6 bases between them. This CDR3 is CASSEGLPDTQYF. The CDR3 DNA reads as TGTGCCAGCAGTGAAGGACTACCAGATACGCAGTATTTT.

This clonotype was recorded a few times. CDR3 DNA sequence: TGCAGTGCTAGAGCAGCTCAGGGGAGCACAGATACGCAGTATTTT. Encoded protein: CSARAAQGSTDTQYF. This chain joins TRBV20-1 and TRBJ2-3; perhaps TRBD1 as D (6 bases). The CDR3 has 15 residues. Germline V gives CDR1 DFQATT, CDR2 SNEGSKA (reference sequence). Deletions cut 1 base from V and 0 bases from J, with 11 bases between.

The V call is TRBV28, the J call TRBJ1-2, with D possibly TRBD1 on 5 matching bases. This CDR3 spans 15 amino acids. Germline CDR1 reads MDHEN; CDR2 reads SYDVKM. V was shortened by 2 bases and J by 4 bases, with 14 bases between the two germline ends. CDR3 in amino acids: CASSLVGGIPYGYTF. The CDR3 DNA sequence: TGTGCCAGCAGTTTAGTGGGGGGGATCCCCTATGGCTACACCTTC.

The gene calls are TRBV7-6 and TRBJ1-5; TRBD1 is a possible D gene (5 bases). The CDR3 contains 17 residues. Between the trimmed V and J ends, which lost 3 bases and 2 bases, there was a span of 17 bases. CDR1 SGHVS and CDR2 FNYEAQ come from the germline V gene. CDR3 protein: CASSLGGRQGRNQPQHF. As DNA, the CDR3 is TGTGCCAGCAGCTTGGGAGGTCGGCAGGGTCGCAATCAGCCCCAGCATTTT.

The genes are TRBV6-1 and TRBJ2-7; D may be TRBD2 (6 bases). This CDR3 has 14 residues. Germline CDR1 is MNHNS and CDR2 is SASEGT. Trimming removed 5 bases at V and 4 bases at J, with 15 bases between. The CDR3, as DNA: TGTGCCAGCAGTCTTGGTGGAGGGTCATACGAGCAGTACTTC. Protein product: CASSLGGGSYEQYF.

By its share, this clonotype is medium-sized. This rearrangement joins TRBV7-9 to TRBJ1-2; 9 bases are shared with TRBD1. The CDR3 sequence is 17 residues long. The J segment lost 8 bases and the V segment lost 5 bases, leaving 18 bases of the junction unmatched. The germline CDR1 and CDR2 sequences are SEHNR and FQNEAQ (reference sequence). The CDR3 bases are TGTGCCAGCAGCGACTATGGCGCCGGGACAGGGTTGAAAGGCTACACCTTC. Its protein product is CASSDYGAGTGLKGYTF.

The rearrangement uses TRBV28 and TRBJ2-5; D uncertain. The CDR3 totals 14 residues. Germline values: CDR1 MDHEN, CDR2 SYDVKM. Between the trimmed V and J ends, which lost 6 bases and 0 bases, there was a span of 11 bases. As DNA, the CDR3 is TGTGCCAGCAGCCCGACAAGGTACCAAGAGACCCAGTACTTC. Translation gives CASSPTRYQETQYF.

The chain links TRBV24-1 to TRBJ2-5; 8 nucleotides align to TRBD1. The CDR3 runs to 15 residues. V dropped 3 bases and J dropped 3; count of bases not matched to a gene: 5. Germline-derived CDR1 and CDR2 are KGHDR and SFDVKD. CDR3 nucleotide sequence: TGTGCCACCAGTGATGGACAGGGAGCGAAAGAGACCCAGTACTTC. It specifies CATSDGQGAKETQYF.

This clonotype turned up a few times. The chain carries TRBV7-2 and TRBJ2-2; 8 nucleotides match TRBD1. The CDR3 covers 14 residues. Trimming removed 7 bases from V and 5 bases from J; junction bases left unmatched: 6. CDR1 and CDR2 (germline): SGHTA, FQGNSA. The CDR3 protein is CASTSDRVTGELFF. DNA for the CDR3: TGTGCCAGCACCTCGGACAGGGTAACCGGGGAGCTGTTTTTT.

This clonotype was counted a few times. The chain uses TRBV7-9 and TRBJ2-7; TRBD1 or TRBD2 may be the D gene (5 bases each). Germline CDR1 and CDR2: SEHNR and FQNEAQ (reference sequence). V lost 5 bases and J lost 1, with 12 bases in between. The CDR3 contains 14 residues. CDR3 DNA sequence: TGTGCCAGCAGCCCTGTGGGACCTTCCTACGAGCAGTACTTC. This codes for CASSPVGPSYEQYF.

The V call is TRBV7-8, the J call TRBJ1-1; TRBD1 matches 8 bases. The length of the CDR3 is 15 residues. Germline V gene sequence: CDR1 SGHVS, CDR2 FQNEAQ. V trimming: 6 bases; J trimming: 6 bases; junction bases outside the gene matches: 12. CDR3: CASSNPYRGRSEAFF. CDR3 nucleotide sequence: TGTGCCAGCAGTAATCCTTACAGGGGGAGGTCTGAAGCTTTCTTT.

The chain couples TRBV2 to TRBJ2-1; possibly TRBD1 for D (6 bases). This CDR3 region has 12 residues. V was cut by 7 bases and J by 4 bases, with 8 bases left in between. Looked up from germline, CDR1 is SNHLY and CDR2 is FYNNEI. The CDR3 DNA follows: TGTGCCAGCAATGGACAGTACAATGAGCAGTTCTTC. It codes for CASNGQYNEQFF.

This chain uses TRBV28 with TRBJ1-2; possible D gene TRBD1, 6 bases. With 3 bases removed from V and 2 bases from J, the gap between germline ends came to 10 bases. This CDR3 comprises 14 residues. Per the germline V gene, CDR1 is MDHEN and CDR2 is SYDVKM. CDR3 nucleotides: TGTGCCAGCAGTTTGGGGGGGCGCAACTATGGCTACACCTTC. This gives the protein CASSLGGRNYGYTF.

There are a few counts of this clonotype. The CDR3 bases are TGTGCCAGCAGCGTATCGTCAGGGGTCACGAATCAGCCCCAGCATTTT. Translation gives CASSVSSGVTNQPQHF. The chain recombines TRBV7-2 with TRBJ1-5, with D possibly being TRBD1 (6 bases). Trimming shortened V by 5 bases and J by 4 bases, and 18 bases separated the two germline ends. Germline CDR1 is SGHTA and CDR2 is FQGNSA. The CDR3 length is 16 residues.

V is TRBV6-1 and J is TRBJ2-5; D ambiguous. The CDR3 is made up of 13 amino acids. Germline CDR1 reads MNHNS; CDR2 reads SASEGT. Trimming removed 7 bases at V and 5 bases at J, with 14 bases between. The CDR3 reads CASKRASSETQYF. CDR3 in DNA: TGTGCCAGCAAACGGGCCAGCAGCGAGACCCAGTACTTC.

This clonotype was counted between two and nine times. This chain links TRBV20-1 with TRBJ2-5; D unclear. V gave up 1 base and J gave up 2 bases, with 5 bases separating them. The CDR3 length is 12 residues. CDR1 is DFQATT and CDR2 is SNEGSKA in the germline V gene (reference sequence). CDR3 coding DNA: TGCAGTGCTAGAGGCCAACAAGAGACCCAGTACTTC. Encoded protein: CSARGQQETQYF.

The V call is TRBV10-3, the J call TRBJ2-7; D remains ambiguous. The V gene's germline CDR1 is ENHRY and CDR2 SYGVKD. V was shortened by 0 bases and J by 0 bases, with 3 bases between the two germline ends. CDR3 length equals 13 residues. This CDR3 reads CAISESDSYEQYF. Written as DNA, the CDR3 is TGTGCCATCAGTGAGTCGGACTCCTACGAGCAGTACTTC.

CDR3 protein: CSGGLAGTINEQFF. CDR3 DNA: TGCAGCGGAGGACTAGCGGGAACCATCAATGAGCAGTTCTTC. This sequence joins TRBV29-1 and TRBJ2-1; 12 positions agree with TRBD2. J was trimmed by 6 bases and V by 7 bases; bases with no gene match: 7. Germline CDR1 reads SQVTM; CDR2 reads ANQGSEA. The length of the CDR3 is 14 residues.